The T cell receptor beta chain described here comes from a study of T cell responses to AZD1222 COVID-19 vaccine. Whole-study results and caveats: Breadth and depth of Spike-specific TCRs rose after two AZD1222 doses. A mostly white British donor set with more females was recruited, and clonal diversity was possibly underestimated. Just a handful of AZD1222 recipients tested seropositive at baseline.

Points on this clone: The antigen is undetermined.

The germline V gene has CDR1 ENHRY and CDR2 SYGVKD. CDR3 length: 15 residues. The trim removed 4 bases at V and 0 bases at J, leaving 4 bases unmatched. The table came from immunoSEQ multiplex PCR; TCRdb's copy has only in-frame clones and leaves some out. The table includes 200,000 or so clones, almost 95% detected once. The clonotype was recovered from an adult in good health. This chain links TRBV10-3 with TRBJ2-3; TRBD1 aligns across 7 bases. Material: peripheral blood, obtained on day 0 of AZD1222 vaccination. CDR3 sequence: CAISVRTGSTDTQYF. The CDR3, as DNA: TGTGCCATCAGTGTTAGGACAGGTAGCACAGATACGCAGTATTTT.